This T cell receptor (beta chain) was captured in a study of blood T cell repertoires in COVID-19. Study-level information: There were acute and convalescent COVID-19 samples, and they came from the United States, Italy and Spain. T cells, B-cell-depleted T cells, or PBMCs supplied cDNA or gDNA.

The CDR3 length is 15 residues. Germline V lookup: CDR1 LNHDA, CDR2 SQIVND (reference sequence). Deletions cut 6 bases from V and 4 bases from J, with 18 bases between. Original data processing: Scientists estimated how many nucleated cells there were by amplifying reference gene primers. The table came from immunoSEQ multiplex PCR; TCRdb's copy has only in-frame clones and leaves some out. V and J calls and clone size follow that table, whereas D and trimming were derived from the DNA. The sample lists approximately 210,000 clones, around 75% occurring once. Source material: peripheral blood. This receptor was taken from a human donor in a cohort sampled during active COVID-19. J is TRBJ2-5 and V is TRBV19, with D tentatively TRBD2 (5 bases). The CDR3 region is CASSPRRTVSETQYF. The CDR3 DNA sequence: TGTGCCAGTAGCCCTCGGAGGACGGTCTCAGAGACCCAGTACTTC. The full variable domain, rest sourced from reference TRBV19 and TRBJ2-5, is DGGITQSPKYLFRKEGQNVTLSCEQNLNHDAMYWYRQDPGQGLRLIYYSQIVNDFQKGDIAEGYSVSREKKESFPLTVTSAQKNPTAFYLCASSPRRTVSETQYFGPGTRLLVL.